A single sample gave rise to the 17 T cell receptor beta chains below, sequenced in a study of post-analysis software for immune sequencing data. Study-wide points: The five TRBV segments detected at higher frequency in patients than in controls included TRBV5-6, TRBV5-1 and TRBV20-1.

These TCRs are of unknown antigen specificity. Every TCR beta cDNA library bore unique molecular identifiers. TCRdb re-analysed the PCR reads in MiXCR, keeping a single row per CDR3 protein. The sample comprises a few hundred thousand distinct CDR3 sequences, 35% to 45% of which are singletons, and around 4.7% rests with the top ten. The source material was blood. Receptors originate from a girl aged 10 to 17 with multiple sclerosis.

This clonotype was recorded many times. V and J are TRBV20-1 and TRBJ2-1; D is perhaps TRBD2 (6 bases). CDR3 length: 13 residues. Germline CDR1 reads DFQATT; CDR2 reads SNEGSKA (reference sequence). The CDR3 DNA follows: TGCGTTATGCAGGGAGGCTTGGAGCGGGAGCAGTTCTTC. This translates into CVMQGGLEREQFF.

This clonotype was counted a few times. This could be a read error, since a much larger clone is one nucleotide away. This CDR3 fails to terminate in the conserved phenylalanine or tryptophan, so it likely reflects a read error. CDR3 nucleotides: TGTGCCAGCAGCTCCGTAGCCAAAAACATTCAGTACCTC. It codes for CASSSVAKNIQYL. The chain is built from TRBV7-2 and TRBJ2-4; D not certain. V dropped 4 bases and J dropped 0 bases, with 4 bases sitting between them. The length of the CDR3 is 13 residues. CDR1 and CDR2 from the germline V gene are SGHTA and FQGNSA.

The gene calls are TRBV7-2 and TRBJ2-1, with TRBD1 matching 8 bases. Germline V gene sequence: CDR1 SGHTA, CDR2 FQGNSA. J gave up 7 bases and V 5 bases, and 10 bases lay outside the gene matches. This CDR3 is 15 amino acids long. The CDR3 sequence: CASSLPGTGRNEQFF. Here the CDR3 DNA reads TGTGCCAGCAGCCTGCCGGGGACAGGAAGAAATGAGCAGTTCTTC.

This clonotype came up many times. The chain combines TRBV12-3 or TRBV12-4 with TRBJ2-5; 8 positions match TRBD1. The CDR3 is 14 residues long. V lost 1 base, J lost 5 bases, and 3 bases stayed unmatched. The CDR3 DNA follows: TGTGCCAGCAGTTTAGACAGGGGGAGGGAGACCCAGTACTTC. This sequence encodes CASSLDRGRETQYF.

This clonotype was picked up many times. The gene calls are TRBV9 and TRBJ2-5; TRBD2 matches 9 bases. Germline assignment: CDR1 SGDLS and CDR2 YYNGEE. The CDR3 runs 14 residues. Unmatched junction bases numbered 0, after V lost 3 bases and J lost 0 bases. The CDR3 is CASSGLADQETQYF. The CDR3 DNA follows: TGTGCCAGCAGCGGACTAGCGGACCAAGAGACCCAGTACTTC.

About this clonotype: A clone one base away is much larger, so this may be a read error. The genes are TRBV7-9 and TRBJ2-7, with TRBD2 identical over 9 bases. The germline V gene encodes CDR1 SEHNR and CDR2 FQNEAQ (reference sequence). Trimming cost V 4 bases and J 1 base; bases outside gene matches: 5. The CDR3 length is 15 residues. The CDR3 sequence: CASSSPAGGSYEQYF. CDR3 DNA sequence: TGTGCCAGCAGCTCCCCAGCGGGGGGTTCCTACGAGCAGTACTTC.

V usage is TRBV25-1 and J usage is TRBJ2-2, with D possibly being TRBD1 (5 bases). V was shortened by 10 bases and J by 1 base, with 10 bases between the two germline ends. This CDR3 is built from 13 residues. Germline loops: CDR1 MGHDK, CDR2 SYGVNS. The chain's CDR3 is CAIRRGNTGELFF. The CDR3 DNA reads TGTGCCATACGAAGGGGGAACACCGGGGAGCTGTTTTTT.

About this clonotype itself: A read error may account for a junction end that differs from germline. This chain links TRBV3-1 with TRBJ2-5; TRBD1 matches at 9 bases. Germline V gene data show CDR1 as LGHDT and CDR2 as YNNKEL (reference sequence). CDR3 size: 14 residues. CDR3 coding DNA: TGTGCCAGCAACCAACGGACAGGGGAGGCGACCCAGTACTTC. Amino acids: CASNQRTGEATQYF.

The chain combines TRBV13 with TRBJ2-7, with 11 bases aligning to TRBD2. CDR3 size: 15 residues. After removal of 8 bases from V and 3 bases from J, the junction contained 9 bases not matched to a gene. CDR1 is PRHDT and CDR2 is FYEKMQ in the germline V gene (reference sequence). The CDR3 nucleotides read TGTGCCAGCTCTGGGGGACTAGCGGACAACTACGAGCAGTACTTC. Protein: CASSGGLADNYEQYF.

Many counts were recorded for this clonotype. The chain recombines TRBV6-1 with TRBJ1-2; tentative D call: TRBD1 (6 bases). The ends were cut back, 6 bases at V and 2 bases at J, with 13 bases in the middle. Germline V gene lookup returns CDR1 MNHNS and CDR2 SASEGT. The CDR3 spans 14 residues. CDR3: CASSPGEGNYGYTF. CDR3 sequence (DNA): TGTGCCAGCAGCCCAGGGGAAGGGAACTATGGCTACACCTTC.

This clonotype was seen many times. J is TRBJ2-2 and V is TRBV4-2; 8 nucleotides align to TRBD2. The CDR3 contains 15 residues. After removal of 5 bases from V and 2 bases from J, the junction contained 4 bases not matched to a gene. The germline CDR1 and CDR2 sequences are LGHNA and YNFKEQ. CDR3 amino acids: CASSAREVNTGELFF. The CDR3 nucleotides are TGTGCCAGCAGCGCGCGGGAGGTTAACACCGGGGAGCTGTTTTTT.

The chain links TRBV28 to TRBJ2-7, with TRBD1 identical over 7 bases. Trimming removed 4 bases from V and 4 bases from J; junction bases left unmatched: 10. Per germline, CDR1 MDHEN and CDR2 SYDVKM. The CDR3 sequence is 15 residues long. Here the CDR3 DNA reads TGTGCCAGCAGTTCCTTTGGGCAGGGGGTGTACGAGCAGTACTTC. This gives the protein CASSSFGQGVYEQYF. Full variable domain (remainder filled in from reference TRBV28 and TRBJ2-7): DVKVTQSSRYLVKRTGEKVFLECVQDMDHENMFWYRQDPGLGLRLIYFSYDVKMKEKGDIPEGYSVSREKKERFSLILESASTNQTSMYLCASSSFGQGVYEQYFGPGTRLTVT.

There are a few counts of this clonotype. The chain uses TRBV6-1 and TRBJ2-3; 10 nucleotides align to TRBD1. The V gene end was trimmed by 5 bases and the J gene end by 1 base; junction bases not matched to a gene: 6. CDR1 and CDR2 (germline): MNHNS, SASEGT. This CDR3 is built from 16 residues. The CDR3: CASSPRQGAGTDTQYF. The CDR3 DNA is TGTGCCAGCAGTCCGAGACAGGGGGCTGGCACAGATACGCAGTATTTT.

This clonotype appeared many times. This sequence joins TRBV12-3 or TRBV12-4 and TRBJ2-3; D unresolved. CDR3 length equals 12 residues. The ends were cut back, 6 bases at V and 5 bases at J, with 9 bases in the middle. This CDR3 is CASRPEGDTQYF. The DNA for the CDR3 is TGTGCCAGCAGACCCGAAGGAGATACGCAGTATTTT.

This clonotype was seen many times. The V gene is TRBV20-1, the J gene TRBJ1-1; tentative D call: TRBD1 (5 bases). The germline gives CDR1 DFQATT, CDR2 SNEGSKA (reference sequence). Between the trimmed V and J ends, which lost 7 bases and 1 base, there was a span of 13 bases. CDR3 size: 13 residues. The CDR3: CSGRPGANTEAFF. The CDR3 nucleotides read TGCAGTGGGCGTCCCGGGGCGAACACTGAAGCTTTCTTT.

V usage is TRBV6-5 and J usage is TRBJ2-7, with D perhaps TRBD1 (6 bases). The CDR3 runs 14 residues. V was pared by 6 bases and J by 0 bases, with 12 bases between. The germline V gene has CDR1 MNHEY and CDR2 SVGAGI. The CDR3 loop reads CASRLNRASYEQYF. The CDR3 nucleotides are TGTGCCAGCAGGCTAAACAGGGCCTCCTACGAGCAGTACTTC.

Points on this clonotype: This may come from a read error, since a much larger clone is one base off. This chain connects TRBV28 to TRBJ1-1, with D tentatively TRBD1 (6 bases). This CDR3 is 14 amino acids long. The V gene's germline CDR1 is MDHEN and CDR2 SYDVKM. The chain's CDR3 is CASSLQGMNAEAFF. The CDR3 DNA reads as TGTGCCAGCAGTCTGCAGGGGATGAACGCTGAAGCTTTCTTT.